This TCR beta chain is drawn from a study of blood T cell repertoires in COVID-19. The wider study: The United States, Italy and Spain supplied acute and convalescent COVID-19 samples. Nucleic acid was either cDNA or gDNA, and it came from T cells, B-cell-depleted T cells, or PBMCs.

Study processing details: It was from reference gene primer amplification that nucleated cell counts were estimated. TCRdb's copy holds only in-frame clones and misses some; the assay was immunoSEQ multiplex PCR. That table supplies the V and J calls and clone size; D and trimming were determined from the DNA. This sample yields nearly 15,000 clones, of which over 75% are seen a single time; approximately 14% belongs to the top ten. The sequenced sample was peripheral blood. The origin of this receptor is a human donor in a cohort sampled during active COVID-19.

CDR3 nucleotide sequence: TGTGCCAGCAGTTACTCGAGCGGGGATACCTACAATGAGCAGTTCTTC. It is translated as CASSYSSGDTYNEQFF. The chain has TRBV6-2 or TRBV6-3 and TRBJ2-1; TRBD2 matches 7 bases. The CDR3 runs to 16 residues. Losses at the gene ends were 0 bases for V and 2 bases for J; bases not matched to a gene: 4. The V gene's germline CDR1 is MNHEY and CDR2 SVGEGT.